The 17 T cell receptor beta chains presented below share a single source sample, sequenced in a study of blood T cell repertoires in COVID-19. Assay: immunoSEQ multiplex PCR; the TCRdb copy retains only in-frame clones and omits some. Here the sample spans approximately 150,000 clones, around 87% being singletons. Material: peripheral blood. These receptors were obtained from a woman in her fifties or sixties with active or convalescent COVID-19.

This chain links TRBV2 with TRBJ2-5; a possible D gene is TRBD1 (6 bases). There are 14 residues in the CDR3. Per the germline V gene, CDR1 is SNHLY and CDR2 is FYNNEI. V was shortened by 3 bases and J by 0 bases, with 8 bases between the two germline ends. In DNA, the CDR3 is TGTGCCAGCAGTGACTGGACAGACCAAGAGACCCAGTACTTC. It encodes CASSDWTDQETQYF.

The rearrangement uses TRBV7-9 and TRBJ1-4; 9 bases are a match to TRBD1. The CDR3 length is 15 residues. Germline loops: CDR1 SEHNR, CDR2 FQNEAQ (reference sequence). V shed 5 bases, J shed 6 bases, and the junction held 7 bases outside the gene matches. The chain's CDR3 is CASSAVTGGYEKLFF. In nucleotides, the CDR3 is TGTGCCAGCAGCGCCGTGACAGGGGGGTATGAAAAACTGTTTTTT.

About this clone: The junction departs from germline at one end; a sequencing error may be responsible. This rearrangement joins TRBV5-1 to TRBJ1-2, with D perhaps TRBD1 (5 bases). Germline lookup yields CDR1 SGHRS and CDR2 YFSETQ. CDR3 length: 13 amino acids. The CDR3: CASRLGREDGYTF. The DNA of the CDR3 is TGCGCCAGCAGATTGGGCAGGGAGGATGGCTACACCTTC. Based on the CDR3 plus reference TRBV5-1 and TRBJ1-2, the full variable domain is KAGVTQTPRYLIKTRGQQVTLSCSPISGHRSVSWYQQTPGQGLQFLFEYFSETQRNKGNFPGRFSGRQFSNSRSEMNVSTLELGDSALYLCASRLGREDGYTFGSGTRLTVV.

This chain connects TRBV27 to TRBJ2-7, with 9 nucleotides matching TRBD2. The V gene end was trimmed by 3 bases and the J gene end by 4 bases; junction bases not matched to a gene: 7. This CDR3 contains 15 residues. Germline loops: CDR1 MNHEY, CDR2 SMNVEV (reference sequence). This CDR3 is CASSLRSGSTYEQYF. DNA for the CDR3: TGTGCCAGCAGTTTGCGTAGCGGGAGTACTTACGAGCAGTACTTC.

The CDR3 sequence: CASYGHSGGSYEQYF. The DNA of the CDR3 is TGTGCCAGCTACGGTCATAGCGGGGGCTCCTACGAGCAGTACTTC. The chain links TRBV28 to TRBJ2-7, with TRBD2 matching 9 bases. CDR1 and CDR2 from the germline V gene are MDHEN and SYDVKM. V trimming: 8 bases; J trimming: 0 bases; junction bases outside the gene matches: 8. The CDR3 covers 15 residues.

This clone was seen only once. The V and J genes are TRBV7-2 and TRBJ2-5; D not certain. The CDR3 sequence is 15 residues long. V was trimmed by 3 bases and J by 3 bases, leaving 14 bases between them. Germline V gene sequence: CDR1 SGHTA, CDR2 FQGNSA. This CDR3 reads CASSFQANFKETQYF. CDR3 DNA sequence: TGTGCCAGCAGCTTTCAGGCGAATTTTAAAGAGACCCAGTACTTC.

CDR3 in DNA: TGTGCCAGCAGTCCCAGCGGGAGAGGCTACAATGAGCAGTTCTTC. This codes for CASSPSGRGYNEQFF. The chain is built from TRBV28 and TRBJ2-1, with 8 nucleotides matching TRBD2. V was pared by 5 bases and J by 3 bases, with 6 bases of the junction left unmatched. The V gene's germline CDR1 is MDHEN and CDR2 SYDVKM. This CDR3 comprises 15 residues. Drawing the rest from reference TRBV28 and TRBJ2-1, the complete variable domain is DVKVTQSSRYLVKRTGEKVFLECVQDMDHENMFWYRQDPGLGLRLIYFSYDVKMKEKGDIPEGYSVSREKKERFSLILESASTNQTSMYLCASSPSGRGYNEQFFGPGTRLTVL.

In this sample, this clone turned up a few times. The chain is built from TRBV18 and TRBJ1-1; TRBD1 might be the D (5 bases). The V gene lost 5 bases and the J gene lost 1 base, with 14 bases spanning the gap. Germline V CDR1 and CDR2: KGHSH, LQKENI. The CDR3 runs 15 residues. CDR3 in amino acids: CASSFQTGGNTEAFF. The CDR3 DNA follows: TGTGCCAGCTCATTTCAGACCGGGGGGAACACTGAAGCTTTCTTT.

In nucleotides, the CDR3 is TGCAGCGTTGGGCAAAGACTCCAGCAAGAGACCCAGTACTTC. Translating gives CSVGQRLQQETQYF. This chain uses TRBV29-1 with TRBJ2-5; D remains unclear. The V end was cut by 4 bases, the J end by 2 bases, with 14 bases between. The CDR3 has 14 amino acids. The germline gives CDR1 SQVTM, CDR2 ANQGSEA.

This clone was seen just once. The rearrangement joins TRBV27 to TRBJ1-6, with 10 bases identical to TRBD1. Germline lookup yields CDR1 MNHEY and CDR2 SMNVEV (reference sequence). The V gene end was trimmed by 2 bases and the J gene end by 2 bases; junction bases not matched to a gene: 9. The CDR3 covers 19 residues. This chain's CDR3 is CASSLTGTGAGTYNSPLHF. Written as DNA, the CDR3 is TGTGCCAGCAGTTTAACCGGGACAGGGGCCGGCACCTATAATTCACCCCTCCACTTT.

The rearrangement uses TRBV18 and TRBJ1-2; TRBD1 aligns across 7 bases. Per the germline V gene, CDR1 is KGHSH and CDR2 is LQKENI. This CDR3 is 15 amino acids long. The J segment lost 6 bases and the V segment lost 4 bases, leaving 11 bases of the junction unmatched. CDR3 amino acids: CASSLSTGAPDGYTF. The CDR3 DNA follows: TGTGCCAGCTCACTGTCCACAGGGGCGCCTGATGGCTACACCTTC. Filled out from reference TRBV18 and TRBJ1-2, the complete variable domain reads NAGVMQNPRHLVRRRGQEARLRCSPMKGHSHVYWYRQLPEEGLKFMVYLQKENIIDESGMPKERFSAEFPKEGPSILRIQQVVRGDSAAYFCASSLSTGAPDGYTFGSGTRLTVV.

The chain uses TRBV19 and TRBJ1-1; no definite D call. Trimming removed 7 bases at V and 4 bases at J, with 10 bases between. The CDR3 extends over 12 amino acids. Germline assignment: CDR1 LNHDA and CDR2 SQIVND (reference sequence). CDR3 sequence reads: CASTVGSTEAFF. The CDR3 region has the DNA TGTGCCAGTACCGTAGGGAGCACTGAAGCTTTCTTT.

This chain connects TRBV7-2 to TRBJ2-4; no firm D call. This CDR3 comprises 14 residues. Germline CDR1 SGHTA, CDR2 FQGNSA. V was shortened by 8 bases and J by 7 bases, with 18 bases between the two germline ends. CDR3 DNA sequence: TGTGCCAGCGTTGGGCCCCTCGGCCGGAACATTCAGTACTTC. Encoded protein: CASVGPLGRNIQYF.

The V call is TRBV4-1, the J call TRBJ1-3, with 7 bases lining up with TRBD1. With 1 base clipped from V and 7 bases from J, the junction kept 7 bases outside the gene matches. Looked up from germline, CDR1 is MGHRA and CDR2 is YSYEKL. The CDR3 totals 15 residues. The CDR3 nucleotides are TGCGCCAGCAGCCAAGGCGTACTACAGGGGAACACCATATATTTT. Encoded protein: CASSQGVLQGNTIYF.

V gene TRBV7-2 combines with J gene TRBJ2-7; D possibly corresponds to TRBD2 (6 bases). Germline V lookup: CDR1 SGHTA, CDR2 FQGNSA. Trimming shortened V by 4 bases and J by 2 bases, and 9 bases separated the two germline ends. CDR3 length equals 13 residues. The CDR3 DNA sequence: TGTGCCAGCAGCTCCGGGAGTCCCTACGAGCAGTACTTC. Translation: CASSSGSPYEQYF.

V usage is TRBV29-1 and J usage is TRBJ1-1; 7 bases are shared with TRBD1. The CDR3 loop spans 14 amino acids. Germline assignment: CDR1 SQVTM and CDR2 ANQGSEA. With 6 bases clipped from V and 4 bases from J, the junction kept 11 bases outside the gene matches. CDR3: CSVKRDSASTEAFF. CDR3 in DNA: TGCAGCGTCAAAAGGGACAGTGCGAGCACTGAAGCTTTCTTT.

The chain uses TRBV11-2 and TRBJ2-4; perhaps TRBD1 as D (6 bases). The V gene's germline CDR1 is SGHAT and CDR2 FQNNGV. This CDR3 has 15 residues. Trimming pared 3 bases from V and 6 bases from J, leaving 15 bases between. The CDR3 protein is CASSFGVGAGNIQYF. The CDR3, as DNA: TGTGCCAGCAGCTTCGGTGTGGGGGCGGGAAACATTCAGTACTTC. The full variable domain, with the rest looked up from reference TRBV11-2 and TRBJ2-4, is EAGVAQSPRYKIIEKRQSVAFWCNPISGHATLYWYQQILGQGPKLLIQFQNNGVVDDSQLPKDRFSAERLKGVDSTLKIQPAKLEDSAVYLCASSFGVGAGNIQYFGAGTRLSVL.